Listed below are T cell receptor beta chains from one sample, sequenced in a study of blood T cell repertoires in COVID-19. Assay used: immunoSEQ multiplex PCR; TCRdb lists only in-frame clones, some missing. The table has some 150,000 clones, approximately 81% seen once; the top ten hold over 2.5%. Sequenced sample: peripheral blood. The receptor set was obtained from a human donor with acute or convalescent COVID-19. The donor label of this sample is uncertain. The CDR3 runs from the conserved cysteine through the conserved F or W. D genes are given only for firm matches. The size entry is marked missing in some rows and otherwise reads once, few, many or a size class.

V gene,clone size,CDR3 length,D gene,J gene,CDR3 DNA,CDR3 protein
TRBV30,-,14,-,TRBJ2-5,TGTGCCTGGAGTCCCCAGGAACTCCAAGAGACCCAGTACTTC,CAWSPQELQETQYF
TRBV2,-,15,-,TRBJ2-2,TGTGCCAGCAGCCGACAAAATAGAGACACCGGGGAGCTGTTTTTT,CASSRQNRDTGELFF
TRBV4-1,-,15,-,TRBJ2-2,TGCGCCAGCAGCCACCAGACAGGCAACACCGGGGAGCTGTTTTTT,CASSHQTGNTGELFF
TRBV6-5,-,15,TRBD1,TRBJ1-1,TGTGCCAGCAGGGGGACAGGGGGCGTGGGCACTGAAGCTTTCTTT,CASRGTGGVGTEAFF
TRBV24-1,-,13,-,TRBJ2-2,TGTGCCACCAGTGACCGAGAAAGTAGGGAGCTGTTTTTT,CATSDRESRELFF
TRBV11-2,-,16,TRBD2,TRBJ2-2,TGTGCCAGCAGCTTAGGGACTAGTCTGGCCACCAGGGAGCTGTTTTTT,CASSLGTSLATRELFF
TRBV5-5,-,14,TRBD2,TRBJ2-1,TGTGCCAGCAGCTCGGGACTAGCTACGAATGAGCAGTTCTTC,CASSSGLATNEQFF
TRBV30,-,15,-,TRBJ2-5,TGTGCCTGGAGTGTACGGGTAGCGGTGCAAGAGACCCAGTACTTC,CAWSVRVAVQETQYF
TRBV6-5,-,14,-,TRBJ1-6,TGTGCCAGCAGGGGCAGCTCCTATAATTCACCCCTCCACTTT,CASRGSSYNSPLHF
TRBV19,-,15,-,TRBJ1-2,TGTGCCAGTAGTATTGGAGGCAGTTCTAACTATGGCTACACCTTC,CASSIGGSSNYGYTF
TRBV7-9,-,16,-,TRBJ2-1,TGTGCCAGCAGCCCCGGGAGAAGGGAGCCTACGAATGAGCAGTTCTTC,CASSPGRREPTNEQFF
TRBV11-1,-,12,-,TRBJ1-1,TGTGCCAGCAGCGCAGACATCGTACTAGCTTTCTTT,CASSADIVLAFF
TRBV7-2,-,18,-,TRBJ2-3,TGTGCCAGCAGCCCGCGGGACAGACCCGCTACCAGCACAGATACGCAGTATTTT,CASSPRDRPATSTDTQYF
TRBV5-1,once,14,TRBD1,TRBJ1-1,TGCGCCAGCAGACAAGGACAGGGGCACACTGAAGCTTTCTTT,CASRQGQGHTEAFF
TRBV6-1,-,15,-,TRBJ1-6,TGTGCCAGCAGTGAAGCGGCCTCCTATAATTCACCCCTCCACTTT,CASSEAASYNSPLHF
TRBV11-2,-,16,TRBD1,TRBJ1-4,TGTGCCAGCAGCCGACAGGGGGCACCAACTAATGAAAAACTGTTTTTT,CASSRQGAPTNEKLFF
TRBV19,-,15,TRBD2,TRBJ2-1,TGTGCCAGTCAACTCAGGGGACTAGCGGGAAATGAGCAGTTCTTC,CASQLRGLAGNEQFF
TRBV7-2,-,16,TRBD1,TRBJ1-3,TGTGCCAGCAGCAGAGACAGGGGAACTCCCGGAAACACCATATATTTT,CASSRDRGTPGNTIYF
TRBV19,once,16,-,TRBJ1-6,TGTGCCAGTAGTACTTCTCCAGGGCTGGTAAACTCACCCCTCCACTTT,CASSTSPGLVNSPLHF
TRBV13,-,13,-,TRBJ1-5,TGTGCCAGCAGCTTGGGGGCCAATCAGCCCCAGCATTTT,CASSLGANQPQHF
TRBV25-1,-,13,-,TRBJ1-2,TGTGCCAGCAGTGAACAGGGTAACTATGGCTACACCTTC,CASSEQGNYGYTF
TRBV6-5,-,13,-,TRBJ1-2,TGTGCCAGCGCGATTGGGAGTAGCGGAGGCTACACCTTC,CASAIGSSGGYTF
TRBV3-1/TRBV3-2,-,12,-,TRBJ2-7,TGTGCCAGCAGCCAAGGGCTTCGCGAGCAGTACTTC,CASSQGLREQYF
TRBV11-2,-,13,TRBD1,TRBJ1-1,TGTGCCAGCAGCTCTACAGGGGACACTGAAGCTTTCTTT,CASSSTGDTEAFF
TRBV30,-,13,TRBD1,TRBJ1-1,TGTGCCTGGAACCCCAAACAGGGGGACGAAGCTTTCTTT,CAWNPKQGDEAFF
TRBV12-5,-,13,-,TRBJ1-5,TGTGCTAGTGGTTTGACAGGGAATCAGCCCCAGCATTTT,CASGLTGNQPQHF
TRBV7-6,few,15,-,TRBJ2-3,TGTGCCAGCAGCTTACTAGCAGCTGTCACAGATACGCAGTATTTT,CASSLLAAVTDTQYF
TRBV19,-,16,-,TRBJ1-6,TGTGCCAGTAGCGAGTTACTGCGAGCTTATAATTCACCCCTCCACTTT,CASSELLRAYNSPLHF
TRBV29-1,-,12,-,TRBJ1-1,TGCAGCGTTGAGCAGGGCCACACTGAAGCTTTCTTT,CSVEQGHTEAFF
TRBV7-2,-,14,-,TRBJ2-7,TGTGCCAGCAGCTTAATTACCAGCTCCTACGAGCAGTACTTC,CASSLITSSYEQYF
TRBV29-1,-,14,TRBD2,TRBJ2-1,TGCAGCGCCCTGGCTGGGGAGGGGAACAATGAGCAGTTCTTC,CSALAGEGNNEQFF
TRBV5-1,-,15,TRBD2,TRBJ2-1,TGCGCCAGCAGCTTGGGACTAGCGGGGGTCAATGAGCAGTTCTTC,CASSLGLAGVNEQFF
TRBV11-2,-,16,-,TRBJ2-6,TGTGCCAGCAGTCCGGGATCCTTCTCTGGGGCCAACGTCCTGACTTTC,CASSPGSFSGANVLTF